This T cell receptor (beta chain) appears in the sequencing data of a study of blood T cell repertoires in COVID-19. Across the study: Specimens from acute and convalescent COVID-19 originated in the United States, Italy and Spain.

Authors' methods: Reference gene primer amplification in the assay estimated nucleated cell counts. Assay used: immunoSEQ multiplex PCR; TCRdb lists only in-frame clones, some missing. The V and J calls and the clone size are those of that table, but D and trimming were determined from the DNA. This sample carries under 150,000 clones, around 81% of them seen once, and the ten largest clones take under 4.5%. Sample: peripheral blood. This TCR derives from a woman aged 55-70 years with acute or convalescent COVID-19.

CDR3 loop: CASSESGTRGYGYTF. CDR3 coding DNA: TGTGCCAGCAGTGAAAGCGGGACACGGGGCTATGGCTACACCTTC. The V and J genes are TRBV6-1 and TRBJ1-2; tentative D call: TRBD1 (6 bases). CDR3 length: 15 amino acids. The V gene lost 2 bases and the J gene lost 4 bases, with 14 bases spanning the gap. Germline values: CDR1 MNHNS, CDR2 SASEGT.